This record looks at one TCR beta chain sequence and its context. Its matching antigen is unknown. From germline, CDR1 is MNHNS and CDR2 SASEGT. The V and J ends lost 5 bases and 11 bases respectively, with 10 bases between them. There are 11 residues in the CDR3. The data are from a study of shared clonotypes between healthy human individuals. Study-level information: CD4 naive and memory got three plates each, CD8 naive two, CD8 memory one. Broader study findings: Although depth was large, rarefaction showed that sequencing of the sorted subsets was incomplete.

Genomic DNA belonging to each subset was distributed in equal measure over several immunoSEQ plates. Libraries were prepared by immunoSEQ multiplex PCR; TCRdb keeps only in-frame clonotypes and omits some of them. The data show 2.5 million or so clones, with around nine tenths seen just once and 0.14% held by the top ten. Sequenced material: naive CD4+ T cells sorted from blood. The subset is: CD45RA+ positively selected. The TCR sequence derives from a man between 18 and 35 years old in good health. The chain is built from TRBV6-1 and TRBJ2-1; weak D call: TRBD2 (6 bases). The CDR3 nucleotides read TGTGCCAGCAGTTTCGGACTAAAGCAGTTCTTC. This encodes CASSFGLKQFF.